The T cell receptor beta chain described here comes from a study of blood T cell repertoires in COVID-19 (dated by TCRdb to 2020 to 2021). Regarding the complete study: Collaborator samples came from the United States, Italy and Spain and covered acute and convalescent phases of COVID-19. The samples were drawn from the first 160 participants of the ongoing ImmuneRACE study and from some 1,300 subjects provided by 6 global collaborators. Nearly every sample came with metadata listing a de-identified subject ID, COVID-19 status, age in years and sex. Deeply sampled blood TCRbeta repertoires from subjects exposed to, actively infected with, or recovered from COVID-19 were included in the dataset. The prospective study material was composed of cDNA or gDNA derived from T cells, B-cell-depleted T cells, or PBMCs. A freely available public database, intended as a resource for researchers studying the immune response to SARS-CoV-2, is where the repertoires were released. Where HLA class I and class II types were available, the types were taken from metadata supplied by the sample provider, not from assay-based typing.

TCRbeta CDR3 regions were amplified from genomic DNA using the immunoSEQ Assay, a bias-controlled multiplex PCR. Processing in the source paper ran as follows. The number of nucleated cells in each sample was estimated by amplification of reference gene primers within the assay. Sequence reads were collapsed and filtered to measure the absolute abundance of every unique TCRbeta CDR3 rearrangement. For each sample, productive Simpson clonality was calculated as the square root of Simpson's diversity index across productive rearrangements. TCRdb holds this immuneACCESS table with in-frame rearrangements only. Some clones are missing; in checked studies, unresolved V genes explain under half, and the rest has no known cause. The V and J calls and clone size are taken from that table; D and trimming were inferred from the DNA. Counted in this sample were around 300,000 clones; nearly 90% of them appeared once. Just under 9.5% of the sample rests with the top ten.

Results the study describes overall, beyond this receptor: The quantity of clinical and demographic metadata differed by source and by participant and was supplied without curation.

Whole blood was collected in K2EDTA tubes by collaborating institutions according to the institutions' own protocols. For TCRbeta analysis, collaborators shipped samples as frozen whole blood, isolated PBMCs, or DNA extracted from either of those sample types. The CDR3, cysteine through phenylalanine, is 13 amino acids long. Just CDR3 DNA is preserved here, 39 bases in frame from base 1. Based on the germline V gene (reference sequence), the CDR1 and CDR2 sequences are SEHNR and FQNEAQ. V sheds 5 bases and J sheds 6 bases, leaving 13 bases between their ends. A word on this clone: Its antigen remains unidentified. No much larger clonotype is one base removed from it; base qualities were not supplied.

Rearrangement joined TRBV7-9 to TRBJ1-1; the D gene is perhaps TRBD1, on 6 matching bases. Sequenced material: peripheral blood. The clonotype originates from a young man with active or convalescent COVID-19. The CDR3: CASSGWDTSEAFF. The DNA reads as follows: TGTGCCAGCAGCGGGTGGGACACCTCTGAAGCTTTCTTT.